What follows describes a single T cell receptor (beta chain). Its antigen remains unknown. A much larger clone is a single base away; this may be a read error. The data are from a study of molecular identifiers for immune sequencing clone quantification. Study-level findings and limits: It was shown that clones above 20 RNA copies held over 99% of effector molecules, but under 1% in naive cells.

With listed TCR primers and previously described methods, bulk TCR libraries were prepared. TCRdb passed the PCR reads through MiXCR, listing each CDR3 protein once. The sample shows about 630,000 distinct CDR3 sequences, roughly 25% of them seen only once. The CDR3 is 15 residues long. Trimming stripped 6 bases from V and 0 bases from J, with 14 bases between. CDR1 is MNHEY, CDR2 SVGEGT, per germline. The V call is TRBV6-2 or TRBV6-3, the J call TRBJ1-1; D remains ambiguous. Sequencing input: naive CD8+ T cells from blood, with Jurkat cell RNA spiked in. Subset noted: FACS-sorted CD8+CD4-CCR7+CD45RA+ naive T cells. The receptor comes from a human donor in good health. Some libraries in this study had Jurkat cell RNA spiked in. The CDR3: CASSPMGTLNTEAFF. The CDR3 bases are TGTGCCAGCAGCCCCATGGGAACTTTGAACACTGAAGCTTTCTTT.